This T cell receptor (beta chain) is drawn from a study of early T cells in non-severe SARS-CoV-2 infection. Study-wide context: Whole-blood bulk RNA, unsorted, was sequenced, and chains were unpaired.

Study-wide points: Clonotype matching in VDJdb favored anti-spike CD8 responses and did not capture private and CD4 specificities.

Attachment of unique molecular identifiers to individual cDNA molecules was performed. MiXCR was run by TCRdb on the 5' RACE reads, yielding one entry per CDR3 protein. The sample has more than 95,000 distinct CDR3 sequences, about 10% seen once; the top ten hold roughly 5%. The V and J ends lost 6 bases and 0 bases, in that order; junction bases with no gene match: 7. The germline CDR1 and CDR2 sequences are MNHEY and SVGEGT. The CDR3 contains 16 residues. This clonotype was counted ten times or more. As yet, its antigen is unknown. The specimen was whole blood, collected at baseline. The sequence was collected from an adult who was a healthcare worker with PCR-confirmed SARS-CoV-2 infection or an uninfected control (not recorded which). This rearrangement joins TRBV6-2 or TRBV6-3 to TRBJ2-2; 7 nucleotides agree with TRBD1. For the CDR3, the DNA is TGTGCCAGCAGATCCCCGGGACAGTCGAACACCGGGGAGCTGTTTTTT. It is translated as CASRSPGQSNTGELFF.